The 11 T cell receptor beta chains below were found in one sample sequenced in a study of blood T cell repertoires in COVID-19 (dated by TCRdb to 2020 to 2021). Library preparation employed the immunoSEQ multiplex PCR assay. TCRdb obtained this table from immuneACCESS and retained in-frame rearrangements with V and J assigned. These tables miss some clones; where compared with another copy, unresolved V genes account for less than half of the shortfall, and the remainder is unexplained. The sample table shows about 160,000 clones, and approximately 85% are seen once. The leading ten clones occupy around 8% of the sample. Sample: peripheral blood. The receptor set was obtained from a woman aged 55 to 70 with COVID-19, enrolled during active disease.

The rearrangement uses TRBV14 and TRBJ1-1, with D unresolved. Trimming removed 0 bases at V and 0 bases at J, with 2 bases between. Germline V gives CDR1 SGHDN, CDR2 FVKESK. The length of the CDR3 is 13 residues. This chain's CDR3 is CASSQDLNTEAFF. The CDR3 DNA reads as TGTGCCAGCAGCCAAGACTTGAACACTGAAGCTTTCTTT.

CDR3 nucleotides: TGTGCCAGCAGCTTAGTCGGTCCTAGCCCCACAGATACGCAGTATTTT. Residues: CASSLVGPSPTDTQYF. V gene TRBV7-3 combines with J gene TRBJ2-3; D is perhaps TRBD2 (5 bases). V lost 2 bases, J lost 2 bases, and 14 bases lay in between. Germline lookup yields CDR1 SGHTA and CDR2 FQGTGA. The CDR3 length is 16 residues. Drawing the rest from reference TRBV7-3 and TRBJ2-3, the complete variable domain is GAGVSQTPSNKVTEKGKYVELRCDPISGHTALYWYRQSLGQGPEFLIYFQGTGAADDSGLPNDRFFAVRPEGSVSTLKIQRTERGDSAVYLCASSLVGPSPTDTQYFGPGTRLTVL.

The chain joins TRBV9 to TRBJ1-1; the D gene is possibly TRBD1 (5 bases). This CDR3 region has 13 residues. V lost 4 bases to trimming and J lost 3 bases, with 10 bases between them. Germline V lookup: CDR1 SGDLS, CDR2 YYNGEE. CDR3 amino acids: CASSPVGDTEAFF. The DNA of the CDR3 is TGTGCCAGCAGCCCCGTAGGGGACACTGAAGCTTTCTTT.

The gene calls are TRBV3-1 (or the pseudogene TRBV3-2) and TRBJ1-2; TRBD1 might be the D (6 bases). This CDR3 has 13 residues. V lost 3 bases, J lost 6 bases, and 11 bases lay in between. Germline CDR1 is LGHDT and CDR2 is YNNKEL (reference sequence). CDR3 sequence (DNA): TGTGCCAGCAGCCACGGGGGGCAGCATGGCTACACCTTC. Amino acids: CASSHGGQHGYTF.

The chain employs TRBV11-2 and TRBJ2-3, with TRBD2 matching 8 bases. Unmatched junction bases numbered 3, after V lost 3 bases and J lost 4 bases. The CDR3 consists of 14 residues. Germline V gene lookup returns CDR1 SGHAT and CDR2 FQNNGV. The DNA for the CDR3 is TGTGCCAGCAGCTTCGGACTAGCAGCAGATACGCAGTATTTT. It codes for CASSFGLAADTQYF.

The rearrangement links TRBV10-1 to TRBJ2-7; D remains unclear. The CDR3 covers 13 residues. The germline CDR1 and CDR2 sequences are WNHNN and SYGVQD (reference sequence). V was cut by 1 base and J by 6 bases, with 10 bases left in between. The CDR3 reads CASSEFVGSEQYV. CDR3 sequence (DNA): TGCGCCAGCAGTGAGTTTGTCGGGTCCGAGCAGTACGTC.

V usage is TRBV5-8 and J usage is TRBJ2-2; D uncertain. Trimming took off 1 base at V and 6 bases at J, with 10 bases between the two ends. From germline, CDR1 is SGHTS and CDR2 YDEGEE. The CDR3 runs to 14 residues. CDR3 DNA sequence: TGTGCCAGCAGCTTGAAACAGCCCCCCGGGGAGCTGTTTTTT. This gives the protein CASSLKQPPGELFF.

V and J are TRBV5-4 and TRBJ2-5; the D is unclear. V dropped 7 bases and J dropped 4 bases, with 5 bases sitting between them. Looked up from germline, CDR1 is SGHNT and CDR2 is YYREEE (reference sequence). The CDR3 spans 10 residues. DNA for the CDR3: TGTGCCAGCGGCCGAGAGACCCAGTACTTC. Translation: CASGRETQYF.

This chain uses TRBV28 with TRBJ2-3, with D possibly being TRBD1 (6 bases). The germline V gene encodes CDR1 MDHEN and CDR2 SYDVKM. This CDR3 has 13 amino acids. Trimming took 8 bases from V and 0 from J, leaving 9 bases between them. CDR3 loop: CASGQISTDTQYF. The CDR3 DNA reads TGTGCCAGCGGACAGATAAGCACAGATACGCAGTATTTT.

CDR3 sequence (DNA): TGCGCCAGCAGCTTATACAGCTCAACTAATGAAAAACTGTTTTTT. Its protein is CASSLYSSTNEKLFF. This chain links TRBV5-1 with TRBJ1-4; D is uncertain. V lost 2 bases and J lost 0, with 8 bases in between. From germline, CDR1 is SGHRS and CDR2 YFSETQ. The CDR3 covers 15 residues.

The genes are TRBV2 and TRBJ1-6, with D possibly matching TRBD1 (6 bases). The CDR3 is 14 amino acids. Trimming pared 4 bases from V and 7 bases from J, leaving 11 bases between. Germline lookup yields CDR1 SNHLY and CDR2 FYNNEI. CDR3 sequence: CASSVGALNSPLHF. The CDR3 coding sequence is TGTGCCAGCAGTGTGGGGGCTCTGAATTCACCCCTCCACTTT.